This entry features one T cell receptor beta chain sequence. The data were taken from a study of control samples from healthy donors and cancer patients. There are 13 residues in the CDR3. CDR1 is SGHVS, CDR2 FQNEAQ, per germline. The germline V and J ends were trimmed by 4 bases and 6 bases, with 12 bases remaining between them. Only in-frame clones appear in the TCRdb table, and some are missing; sequencing was by immunoSEQ multiplex PCR. The table shows about 130,000 clones, with approximately 95% occurring only once. V usage is TRBV7-8 and J usage is TRBJ1-1; no clear D gene. The sequence was collected from a man aged 25-45 years in good health. Sequenced material: blood. Here the CDR3 DNA reads TGTGCCAGCAGCTCCCCCCTGGGCCCTGAAGCTTTCTTT. Amino acids: CASSSPLGPEAFF.